This entry describes one T cell receptor beta chain. The data belong to a study of blood T cell repertoires in COVID-19. Across the study: The origin of the acute and convalescent COVID-19 samples was the United States, Italy and Spain. Sample material is recorded as cDNA or gDNA derived from T cells, B-cell-depleted T cells, or PBMCs.

Per the authors' pipeline: Estimates of nucleated cell counts were drawn from the amplification of reference gene primers. Clones were read by immunoSEQ multiplex PCR, and TCRdb kept only the in-frame ones, dropping some. D and trimming come from the DNA, and the V and J calls and clone size come from that table. This table has under 350,000 clones, approximately 88% appearing once. CDR3 length equals 16 residues. Germline CDR1 LNHDA, CDR2 SQIVND (reference sequence). Trimming shortened V by 5 bases and J by 4 bases, and 18 bases separated the two germline ends. The sequenced material came from peripheral blood. The chain is built from TRBV19 and TRBJ1-5; a possible D gene is TRBD1 (5 bases). This TCR was recovered from a man aged 50 to 60 with acute or convalescent COVID-19. This chain's CDR3 is CASSPGLVISNQPQHF. In nucleotides, the CDR3 is TGTGCCAGTAGTCCGGGACTTGTGATTAGTAATCAGCCCCAGCATTTT.